This T cell receptor beta chain appears in the sequencing data of a study of T cell changes during pregnancy in multiple sclerosis. Clones were read by immunoSEQ multiplex PCR, and TCRdb kept only the in-frame ones, dropping some. The sample shows about 59,000 clones, around 94% of them seen only once. Germline V gives CDR1 MNHNY, CDR2 SVGAGI (reference sequence). V was trimmed by 5 bases and J by 4 bases, leaving 6 bases between them. This CDR3 spans 12 amino acids. Sequencing was performed on CD8+ T cells from peripheral blood mononuclear cells, taken after pregnancy. The sequence derives from a female donor with multiple sclerosis, enrolled in a pregnancy study. The chain employs TRBV6-6 and TRBJ2-1; no definite D call. The CDR3 DNA reads as TGTGCCAGCAGTCCCCAGTACAATGAGCAGTTCTTC. It codes for CASSPQYNEQFF.